This T cell receptor beta chain was identified during a study of siplizumab effects on memory and regulatory T cells (dated by TCRdb to the late 2010s). Concerning the study at large: The study examined how the anti-CD2 antibody siplizumab affects alloreactive T-cell subsets in allogeneic mixed lymphocyte reactions built from human PBMCs. Broad study findings and their caveats: Because sequences below about 10^-5 frequency were poorly captured, only a minor fraction of alloreactive clones could be mapped to unstimulated subsets. Unstimulated naive T cells appeared more diverse than memory T cells, and naive cells seemed to contribute substantially to the alloresponse. In reactions with siplizumab, an average of approximately 69% of mappable alloreactive CD4+ clones were Treg-derived, compared with 25% to 30% in control reactions. No functional confirmation was obtained for the suppressive function of proliferating Tregs from siplizumab cultures. Siplizumab significantly lowered the cumulative frequency of alloreactive sequences that could be traced to unstimulated CD4+ memory T cells. About 80-96% of proliferating CD4+ or CD8+ clones could not be given a naive or memory phenotype.

CDR1 and CDR2 are read off the germline V gene (reference sequence) as MNHNY and SVGAGI. Between the V and J ends, shortened by 2 bases and 3 bases respectively, the junction contains 10 bases. Counted from cysteine to phenylalanine, this CDR3 has 14 amino acids. Only the CDR3 DNA is retained, 42 bases long and in frame from the first base. Libraries were made using the immunoSEQ multiplex PCR assay. Each sample had about 10^5 TCR templates assayed by the deep sequencing platform. Genomic DNA extracted from sorted T cells was used for TCRbeta CDR3 sequencing. In the paper's pipeline: The R programming language was used for clonal analysis of the TCRbeta CDR3 data. Alloreactive CD4+ and CD8+ clones were defined by comparing unstimulated samples with post-reaction CFSE-low samples. Regulatory or non-regulatory origin of alloreactive CD4+ clones was assigned by matching sequences to the sorted unstimulated Treg and non-Treg repertoires. TCRdb holds this immuneACCESS table with in-frame rearrangements only. Some clones are missing; in checked studies, unresolved V genes explain under half, and the rest has no known cause. Clone size and V and J calls were adopted from that table, with D and trimming inferred from the DNA. The sample table records approximately 82,000 clones; around 90% of these occur just once. The ten largest clones represent approximately 1.5% of the sample.

Sorted unstimulated T cells and proliferating T cells recovered from mixed lymphocyte reactions were subjected to TCRbeta CDR3 sequencing. Fresh whole blood from approximately ten HLA-typed healthy donors was used to isolate PBMCs. Unstimulated CD4+ regulatory T cells were FACS-sorted to map the origin of alloreactive clones. Comments on this clone: No antigen is known for it. No clone much larger than this one lies a single base away; base qualities are absent.

Sequencing was performed on Tregs sorted from blood. Recombination connected TRBV6-6 to TRBJ2-5, with TRBD1 as a weak D call on 5 bases. This TCR derives from a human donor in good health. The encoded CDR3 is CASSYAGWEETQYF. The nucleotides are TGTGCCAGCAGTTACGCAGGGTGGGAAGAGACCCAGTACTTC.